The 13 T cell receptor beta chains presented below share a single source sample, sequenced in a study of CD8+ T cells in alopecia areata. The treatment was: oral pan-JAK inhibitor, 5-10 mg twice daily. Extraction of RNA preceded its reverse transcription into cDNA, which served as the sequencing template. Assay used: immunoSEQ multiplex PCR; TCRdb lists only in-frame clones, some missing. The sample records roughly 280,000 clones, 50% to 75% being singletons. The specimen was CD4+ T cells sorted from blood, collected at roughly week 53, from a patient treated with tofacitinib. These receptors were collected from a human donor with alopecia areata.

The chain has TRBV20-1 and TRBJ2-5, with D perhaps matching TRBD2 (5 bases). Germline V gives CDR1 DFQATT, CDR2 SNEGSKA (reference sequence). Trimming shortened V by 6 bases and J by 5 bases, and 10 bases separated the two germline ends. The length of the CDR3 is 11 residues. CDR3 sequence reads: CSAFRGETQYF. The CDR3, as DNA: TGCAGTGCATTCAGAGGGGAGACCCAGTACTTC.

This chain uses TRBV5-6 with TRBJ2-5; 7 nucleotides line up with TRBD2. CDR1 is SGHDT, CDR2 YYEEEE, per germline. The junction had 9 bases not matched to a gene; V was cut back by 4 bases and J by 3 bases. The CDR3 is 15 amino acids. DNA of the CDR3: TGTGCCAGCAGCGGCTGGTCCGCGGGGGAAGAGACCCAGTACTTC. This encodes CASSGWSAGEETQYF.

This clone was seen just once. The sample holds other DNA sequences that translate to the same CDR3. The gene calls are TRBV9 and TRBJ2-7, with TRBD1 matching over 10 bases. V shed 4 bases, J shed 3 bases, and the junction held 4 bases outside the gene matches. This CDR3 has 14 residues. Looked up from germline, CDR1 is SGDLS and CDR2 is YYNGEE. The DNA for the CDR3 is TGTGCCAGCAGCCCGTGGACAGGGGGCTACGAGCAGTACTTC. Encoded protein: CASSPWTGGYEQYF.

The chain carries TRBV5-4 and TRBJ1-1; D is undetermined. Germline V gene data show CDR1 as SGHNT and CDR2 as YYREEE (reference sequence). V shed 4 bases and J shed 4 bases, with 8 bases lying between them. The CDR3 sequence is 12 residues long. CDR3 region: CASSTWSTEAFF. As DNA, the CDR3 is TGTGCCAGCAGCACGTGGAGCACTGAAGCTTTCTTT.

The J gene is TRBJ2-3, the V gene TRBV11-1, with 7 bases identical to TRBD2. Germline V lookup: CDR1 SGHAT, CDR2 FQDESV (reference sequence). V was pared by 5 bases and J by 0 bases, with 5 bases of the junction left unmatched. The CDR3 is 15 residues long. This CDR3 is CASSKSGDSTDTQYF. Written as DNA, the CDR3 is TGTGCCAGCAGCAAGAGCGGGGATAGCACAGATACGCAGTATTTT.

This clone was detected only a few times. The chain's CDR3 is CAWRSGQINEKLFF. The CDR3 DNA sequence: TGTGCCTGGAGATCCGGACAGATCAATGAAAAACTGTTTTTT. The gene calls are TRBV30 and TRBJ1-4, with a weak D call TRBD1 (6 bases). The CDR3 spans 14 residues. The V end was cut by 3 bases, the J end by 5 bases, with 13 bases between. Germline V lookup: CDR1 GTSNPN, CDR2 SVGIG (reference sequence).

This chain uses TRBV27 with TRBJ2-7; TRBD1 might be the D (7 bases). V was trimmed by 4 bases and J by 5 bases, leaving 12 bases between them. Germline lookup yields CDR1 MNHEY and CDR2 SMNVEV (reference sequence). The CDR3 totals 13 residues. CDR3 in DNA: TGTGCCAGCAGTTGGGGCAGGGGGGACGAGCAGTACTTC. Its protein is CASSWGRGDEQYF.

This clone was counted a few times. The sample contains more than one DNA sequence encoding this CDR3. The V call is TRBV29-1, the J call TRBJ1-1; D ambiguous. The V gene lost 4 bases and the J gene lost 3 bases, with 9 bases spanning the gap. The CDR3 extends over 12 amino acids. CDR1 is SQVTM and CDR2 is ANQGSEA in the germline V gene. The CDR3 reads CSVAPRDTEAFF. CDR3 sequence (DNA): TGCAGCGTTGCACCGAGGGACACTGAAGCTTTCTTT.

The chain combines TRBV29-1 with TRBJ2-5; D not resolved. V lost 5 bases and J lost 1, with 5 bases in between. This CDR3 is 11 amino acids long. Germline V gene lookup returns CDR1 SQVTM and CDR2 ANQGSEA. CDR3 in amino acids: CSVRTQETQYF. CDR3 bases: TGCAGCGTTCGAACCCAAGAGACCCAGTACTTC.

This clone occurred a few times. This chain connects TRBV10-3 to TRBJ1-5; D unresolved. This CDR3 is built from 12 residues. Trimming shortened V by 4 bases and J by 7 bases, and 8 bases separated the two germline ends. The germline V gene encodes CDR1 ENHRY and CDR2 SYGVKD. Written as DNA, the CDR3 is TGTGCCATCAGTGCGGGAAAACAGCCCCAGCATTTT. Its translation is CAISAGKQPQHF.

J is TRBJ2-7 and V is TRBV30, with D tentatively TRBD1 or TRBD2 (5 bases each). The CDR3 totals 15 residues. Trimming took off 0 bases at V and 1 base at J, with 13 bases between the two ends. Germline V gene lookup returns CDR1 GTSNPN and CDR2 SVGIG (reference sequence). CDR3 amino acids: CAWSVLGQGSYEQYF. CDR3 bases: TGTGCCTGGAGTGTACTAGGGCAGGGATCCTACGAGCAGTACTTC.

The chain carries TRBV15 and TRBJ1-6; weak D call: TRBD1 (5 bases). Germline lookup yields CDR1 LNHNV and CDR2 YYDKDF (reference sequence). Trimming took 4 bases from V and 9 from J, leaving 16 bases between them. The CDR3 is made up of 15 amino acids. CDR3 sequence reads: CATSTREGRGSPLHF. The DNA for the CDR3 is TGTGCCACCAGCACCCGGGAGGGACGTGGTTCACCCCTCCACTTT.

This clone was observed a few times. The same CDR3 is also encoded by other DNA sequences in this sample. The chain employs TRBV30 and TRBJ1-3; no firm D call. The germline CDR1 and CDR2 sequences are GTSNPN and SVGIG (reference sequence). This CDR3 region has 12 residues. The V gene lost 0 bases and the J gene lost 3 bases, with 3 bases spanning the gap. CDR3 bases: TGTGCCTGGAGTGTGGGTGGAAACACCATATATTTT. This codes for CAWSVGGNTIYF.